This T cell receptor beta chain is drawn from a study of vaccination and CD4 T cells after COVID-19. Study-level background: Overlapping SARS-CoV-2, HCoV-NL63, HCoV-OC43 and HCoV-229E spike peptides stimulated the cells.

Sample treatment: roughly 11-day PBMC culture with coronavirus spike peptide pools or control peptides (ViraFEST assay). After culture for 10 days, isolation of CD4+ T cells was performed by negative selection. About this clonotype: The target antigen is unknown.

Cultured CD4+ T cells had their DNA profiled by the Oncomine TCR Beta short-read assay. It was cultured CD4+ T cells from which genomic DNA was extracted. TCRdb itself ran the PCR reads through MiXCR, one entry per CDR3 protein. The sample yields around 15,000 distinct CDR3 sequences, 50% to 70% seen once. Whole-study findings and limits: Detection of a median approximately 87% of reactive clones in convalescent patients was confined to the period after vaccination.

The V gene's germline CDR1 is MNHEY and CDR2 SVGEGT. This CDR3 region has 15 residues. J lost 1 base, V lost 4 bases, and 6 bases had no gene match. The sequencing here drew on CD4+ T cells from blood, cultured in vitro, taken after SARS-CoV-2 vaccination. The receptor comes from a human donor who had recovered from COVID-19. This chain connects TRBV6-2 or TRBV6-3 to TRBJ1-2, with 7 bases aligning to TRBD1. The CDR3 reads CASSSVGQSNYGYTF. CDR3 DNA sequence: TGTGCCAGCAGTTCCGTGGGACAGAGTAACTATGGCTACACCTTC.